This T cell receptor (beta chain) was identified during a study of shared clonotypes between healthy human individuals. Study-level background: Donor ages ranged 18 to 49 years: a couple of women, a few men. Each donor had three CD4 naive, three CD4 memory, two CD8 naive and one CD8 memory plate.

A roughly 200 ng quantity of DNA, about 30,000 T cell genomes, went into the sorted-subset replicate PCRs. Assay used: immunoSEQ multiplex PCR; TCRdb lists only in-frame clones, some missing. The sample has 2 million to 2.5 million clones, 85% to 95% seen once; the top ten hold 0.35% to 0.5%. This CDR3 contains 17 residues. Germline V gives CDR1 KGHSH, CDR2 LQKENI. Trimming shortened V by 3 bases and J by 0 bases, and 14 bases separated the two germline ends. The sequence came from a man between 18 and 35 years old in good health. Some clones in this sample may be carry-over from other donors' samples. The chain joins TRBV18 to TRBJ1-4, with a tentative D call TRBD1 (5 bases). Sequencing used naive CD4+ T cells from PBMCs. As for subset: CD45RA+ positively selected. The CDR3 nucleotides are TGTGCCAGCTCACCGAGGGGCTGGAAAACAACTAATGAAAAACTGTTTTTT. Its protein is CASSPRGWKTTNEKLFF.